This passage covers 21 T cell receptor beta chains from one sample sequenced in a study of blood T cell repertoires in COVID-19. Sequenced by immunoSEQ multiplex PCR; TCRdb stores in-frame clones only, minus some. The profile shows 210,000 or so clones, over 70% of them singletons. The specimen sequenced was PBMCs or T cells enriched from blood (not recorded which). These receptors all stem from a woman in her 30s who had been exposed to COVID-19.

This chain joins TRBV5-4 and TRBJ2-1; TRBD2 matches 7 bases. Trimming at V came to 5 bases and at J to 0 bases, leaving 8 bases not matched to a gene. This CDR3 comprises 16 residues. Germline V gene data show CDR1 as SGHNT and CDR2 as YYREEE (reference sequence). CDR3 residues: CASRKAGSSSYNEQFF. As DNA, the CDR3 is TGTGCCAGCAGAAAAGCGGGGTCGAGCTCCTACAATGAGCAGTTCTTC.

The chain uses TRBV5-4 and TRBJ2-1, with a possible D match to TRBD1 (6 bases). V gave up 0 bases and J gave up 8 bases, with 18 bases separating them. CDR3 length equals 16 residues. Germline loops: CDR1 SGHNT, CDR2 YYREEE (reference sequence). CDR3 protein: CASSLGRGPDIDEQFF. In nucleotides, the CDR3 is TGTGCCAGCAGCTTGGGCAGGGGCCCCGACATTGATGAGCAGTTCTTC.

This chain links TRBV25-1 with TRBJ1-2; 12 nucleotides agree with TRBD1. Trimming removed 3 bases from V and 7 bases from J; junction bases left unmatched: 6. CDR1 and CDR2 from the germline V gene are MGHDK and SYGVNS. This CDR3 comprises 15 residues. The CDR3 DNA reads TGTGCCAGCAGTGAGCCGGGACAGGGGGCATTTGGCTACACCTTC. This encodes CASSEPGQGAFGYTF.

About this clone: Other nucleotide sequences in the sample specify the same CDR3. V usage is TRBV5-1 and J usage is TRBJ2-5; D is ambiguous. The CDR3 contains 13 residues. CDR1 and CDR2 (germline): SGHRS, YFSETQ. With 0 bases removed from V and 2 bases from J, the gap between germline ends came to 5 bases. For the CDR3, the DNA is TGCGCCAGCAGCTTGGGGCAGCAAGAGACCCAGTACTTC. It yields the protein CASSLGQQETQYF.

This clone appeared a few times. V is TRBV5-1 and J is TRBJ2-3, with 10 positions matching TRBD2. The CDR3 spans 18 residues. V lost 2 bases and J lost 2; bases outside the gene matches: 11. Germline loops: CDR1 SGHRS, CDR2 YFSETQ. The CDR3 DNA reads TGCGCCAGCAGCTTTACAGCGGGAGGGCCGAGGATCACAGATACGCAGTATTTT. Translating it yields CASSFTAGGPRITDTQYF.

The genes are TRBV5-1 and TRBJ2-1; D is possibly TRBD1 (6 bases). V lost 1 base and J lost 5, with 13 bases in between. CDR3 length: 15 residues. Germline V gene data show CDR1 as SGHRS and CDR2 as YFSETQ. In DNA, the CDR3 is TGCGCCAGCAGCTTGTTCGGGACAAGAAACAATGAGCAGTTCTTC. Protein product: CASSLFGTRNNEQFF.

CDR3 region: CASSIDTRARQPQHF. The CDR3 DNA sequence: TGTGCCAGTAGTATAGATACCAGGGCGAGGCAGCCCCAGCATTTT. This chain joins TRBV19 and TRBJ1-5; the D gene is possibly TRBD1 (5 bases). The CDR3 spans 15 residues. V gave up 0 bases and J gave up 7 bases, with 13 bases separating them. Germline assignment: CDR1 LNHDA and CDR2 SQIVND (reference sequence).

The chain is built from TRBV15 and TRBJ2-7; 13 positions match TRBD2. Trimming removed 0 bases from V and 6 bases from J; junction bases left unmatched: 5. This CDR3 is 16 amino acids long. CDR1 and CDR2 (germline): LNHNV, YYDKDF (reference sequence). The CDR3 is CATSRELAGGPSEQYF. As DNA, the CDR3 is TGTGCCACCAGCAGAGAACTAGCGGGAGGGCCGTCCGAGCAGTACTTC.

The chain links TRBV29-1 to TRBJ2-7; TRBD1 might be the D (6 bases). V dropped 6 bases and J dropped 1 base, with 13 bases sitting between them. The CDR3 spans 13 residues. Germline CDR1 SQVTM, CDR2 ANQGSEA. The CDR3 nucleotides read TGCAGCGTAAACGACAGGCAATCCTACGAGCAGTACTTC. Amino acid sequence: CSVNDRQSYEQYF.

The chain has TRBV19 and TRBJ1-4; 12 nucleotides match TRBD1. The CDR3 is 14 residues long. V lost 6 bases and J lost 10; bases outside the gene matches: 6. Per germline, CDR1 LNHDA and CDR2 SQIVND (reference sequence). CDR3 residues: CASRMGQGARKLFF. The DNA for the CDR3 is TGTGCCAGTAGGATGGGACAGGGGGCGCGAAAACTGTTTTTT.

The J gene is TRBJ2-7, the V gene TRBV20-1, with D possibly TRBD1 on 6 matching bases. There are 11 residues in the CDR3. V was clipped by 7 bases and J by 9 bases, with 16 bases between them. Germline lookup yields CDR1 DFQATT and CDR2 SNEGSKA (reference sequence). CDR3 in amino acids: CSGTQGPWQYF. As DNA, the CDR3 is TGCAGTGGCACACAGGGCCCGTGGCAGTACTTC.

This clone has only one observation. The chain links TRBV3-1 (or the pseudogene TRBV3-2) to TRBJ2-3; 10 nucleotides line up with TRBD2. The germline V gene encodes CDR1 LGHDT and CDR2 YNNKEL (reference sequence). The V gene end was trimmed by 5 bases and the J gene end by 7 bases; junction bases not matched to a gene: 12. The CDR3 extends over 16 amino acids. The CDR3 spells CASSNIAGGRPYTQYF. The CDR3 coding sequence is TGTGCCAGCAGCAACATAGCGGGAGGCCGTCCTTATACGCAGTATTTT.

This chain connects TRBV7-6 to TRBJ2-2; 11 bases fit TRBD2. Per germline, CDR1 SGHVS and CDR2 FNYEAQ. The J segment lost 5 bases and the V segment lost 2 bases, leaving 10 bases of the junction unmatched. The CDR3 totals 18 residues. The chain's CDR3 is CASSLNLAGGVSTGELFF. CDR3 coding DNA: TGTGCCAGCAGCTTAAATCTAGCGGGAGGTGTGAGTACCGGGGAGCTGTTTTTT.

This chain links TRBV30 with TRBJ1-1, with 10 bases fitting TRBD1. Germline V CDR1 and CDR2: GTSNPN, SVGIG (reference sequence). The V segment lost 0 bases and the J segment 3 bases; nucleotides outside the gene matches: 13. The CDR3 covers 18 residues. In nucleotides, the CDR3 is TGTGCCTGGAGTGTACGCTGGACAGGGGGAACTCGGGACACTGAAGCTTTCTTT. Amino acid sequence: CAWSVRWTGGTRDTEAFF.

As regards this clone: This same CDR3 is encoded by further DNA sequences in the sample. The chain recombines TRBV5-1 with TRBJ2-1; the match to TRBD1 covers 8 bases. V gave up 4 bases and J gave up 4 bases; unmatched junction bases: 7. Germline-derived CDR1 and CDR2 are SGHRS and YFSETQ. The CDR3 loop spans 15 amino acids. CDR3 protein: CASSPGQGSYNEQFF. As DNA, the CDR3 is TGCGCCAGCAGCCCTGGACAGGGTTCGTACAATGAGCAGTTCTTC.

The gene calls are TRBV28 and TRBJ1-2, with unresolved D. CDR3 length: 15 residues. The V end was cut by 5 bases, the J end by 0 bases, with 13 bases between. Looked up from germline, CDR1 is MDHEN and CDR2 is SYDVKM. The CDR3 region has the DNA TGTGCCAGCAGTCTCTACCCCCTGGCTAACTATGGCTACACCTTC. Amino acids: CASSLYPLANYGYTF.

The CDR3 loop reads CATSDFLAGGPETQYF. In DNA, the CDR3 is TGTGCCACCAGTGATTTTCTTGCGGGAGGGCCCGAGACCCAGTACTTC. This chain joins TRBV24-1 and TRBJ2-5; TRBD2 matches at 9 bases. CDR1 is KGHDR and CDR2 is SFDVKD in the germline V gene. J lost 5 bases, V lost 1 base, and 7 bases had no gene match. CDR3 size: 16 residues.

The rearrangement joins TRBV3-1 (or the pseudogene TRBV3-2) to TRBJ2-5; 8 bases map to TRBD1. CDR1 is LGHDT and CDR2 is YNNKEL in the germline V gene (reference sequence). The CDR3 has 15 residues. The V gene end was trimmed by 1 base and the J gene end by 4 bases; junction bases not matched to a gene: 5. DNA of the CDR3: TGTGCCAGCAGCCAAGGGACAGGGAACGGAGAGACCCAGTACTTC. Its translation is CASSQGTGNGETQYF.

The J gene is TRBJ2-1, the V gene TRBV7-9; TRBD1 agrees at 8 bases. In germline, CDR1 is SEHNR, CDR2 FQNEAQ (reference sequence). There are 15 residues in the CDR3. J was trimmed by 7 bases and V by 5 bases; bases with no gene match: 10. The CDR3 spells CASSIWTGKINEQFF. In DNA form, the CDR3 reads TGTGCCAGCAGCATCTGGACAGGGAAAATTAATGAGCAGTTCTTC. The full variable domain, in which reference TRBV7-9 and TRBJ2-1 provide the parts outside the CDR3, is DTGVSQNPRHKITKRGQNVTFRCDPISEHNRLYWYRQTLGQGPEFLTYFQNEAQLEKSRLLSDRFSAERPKGSFSTLEIQRTEQGDSAMYLCASSIWTGKINEQFFGPGTRLTVL.

The rearrangement links TRBV6-5 to TRBJ2-5; 8 nucleotides agree with TRBD1. This CDR3 has 14 amino acids. CDR1 is MNHEY, CDR2 SVGAGI, per germline. Unmatched junction bases numbered 4, after V lost 5 bases and J lost 2 bases. The CDR3, as DNA: TGTGCCAGCAGTCCCTGGACAGGGCAAGAGACCCAGTACTTC. Translation: CASSPWTGQETQYF.

This chain uses TRBV28 with TRBJ1-3; D ambiguous. This CDR3 contains 15 residues. Germline CDR1 MDHEN, CDR2 SYDVKM. V shed 3 bases and J shed 0 bases, with 9 bases lying between them. CDR3 coding DNA: TGTGCCAGCAGTTTTTTTGAGTCCTCTGGAAACACCATATATTTT. Its protein is CASSFFESSGNTIYF.